A single sample gave rise to the 14 T cell receptor beta chains below, sequenced in a study of T-cell memory formation after mild COVID-19. Via MiXCR, TCRdb re-called the 5' RACE reads, giving one row per CDR3 protein. The data contain just under 550,000 distinct CDR3 sequences, roughly 20% of them singletons. Sequenced: PBMCs or a T cell subset sorted from them (not recorded which). Receptor source: an adult woman who had mild COVID-19 (a few samples of this study predate the infection). Cell type and time point are not known.

In this sample, this clonotype turned up once. The J gene is TRBJ2-1, the V gene TRBV2, with no clear D. Germline CDR1 is SNHLY and CDR2 is FYNNEI. The CDR3 is made up of 13 amino acids. Between the trimmed V and J ends, which lost 6 bases and 6 bases, there was a span of 12 bases. In DNA form, the CDR3 reads TGTGCCAGCAGGGGTGTAGGTATCAATGAGCAGTTCTTC. Translation: CASRGVGINEQFF.

The CDR3 DNA follows: TGCGCCAGCAGCCAAGTATTGGTTGTACCCAGCAATCAGCCCCAGCATTTT. Translated, it gives CASSQVLVVPSNQPQHF. The chain recombines TRBV4-1 with TRBJ1-5; D call uncertain. Between the trimmed V and J ends, which lost 1 base and 1 base, there was a span of 14 bases. The length of the CDR3 is 17 residues. CDR1 MGHRA and CDR2 YSYEKL come from the germline V gene.

The table lists this clonotype with a few counts. V is TRBV5-6 and J is TRBJ2-3, with D hard to call. The germline V gene encodes CDR1 SGHDT and CDR2 YYEEEE. The CDR3 runs to 15 residues. Trimming stripped 4 bases from V and 6 bases from J, with 18 bases between. DNA of the CDR3: TGTGCCAGCAGCACATACTCCTCCGTTTACGATACGCAGTATTTT. Translating gives CASSTYSSVYDTQYF.

This clonotype has a handful of counts. The chain has TRBV27 and TRBJ2-7; the match to TRBD2 covers 7 bases. The CDR3 loop spans 19 amino acids. Germline V CDR1 and CDR2: MNHEY, SMNVEV (reference sequence). J gave up 3 bases and V 0 bases, and 17 bases lay outside the gene matches. The DNA for the CDR3 is TGTGCCAGCAGTTTATCCCACCCGGGACTACGAAATTCAAACTACGAGCAGTACTTC. Residues: CASSLSHPGLRNSNYEQYF.

This rearrangement joins TRBV7-9 to TRBJ1-1; the match to TRBD1 covers 9 bases. The germline CDR1 and CDR2 sequences are SEHNR and FQNEAQ (reference sequence). The CDR3 spans 15 residues. V trimming: 5 bases; J trimming: 1 base; junction bases outside the gene matches: 5. CDR3 DNA: TGTGCCAGCAGCCCGGAGGGACAGGGGAACACTGAAGCTTTCTTT. Translation gives CASSPEGQGNTEAFF.

The chain's CDR3 is CASSPELASGTPYEQYF. As DNA, the CDR3 is TGTGCCAGCAGCCCCGAACTAGCTAGCGGGACCCCCTACGAGCAGTACTTC. The rearrangement uses TRBV7-9 and TRBJ2-7; 9 positions match TRBD2. The CDR3 has 17 amino acids. The germline CDR1 and CDR2 sequences are SEHNR and FQNEAQ (reference sequence). V gave up 5 bases and J gave up 2 bases; unmatched junction bases: 13.

This clonotype was observed a handful of times. This rearrangement joins TRBV6-1 to TRBJ2-5, with TRBD2 identical over 12 bases. J was trimmed by 7 bases and V by 1 base; bases with no gene match: 4. The V gene's germline CDR1 is MNHNS and CDR2 SASEGT. The CDR3 has 15 residues. Written as DNA, the CDR3 is TGTGCCAGCAGTGAAGTGGGGACTAGCGGGCCGACCCAGTACTTC. The encoded protein is CASSEVGTSGPTQYF.

Only a few counts were recorded for this clonotype. The rearrangement uses TRBV6-6 and TRBJ1-5, with TRBD1 matching 9 bases. Germline V gives CDR1 MNHNY, CDR2 SVGAGI (reference sequence). This CDR3 has 15 amino acids. V shed 2 bases and J 7 bases; nucleotides not matched to a gene: 6. The CDR3 sequence: CASSYTQGAGQPQHF. The CDR3 coding sequence is TGTGCCAGCAGTTACACACAGGGGGCCGGGCAGCCCCAGCATTTT.

The V and J genes are TRBV20-1 and TRBJ1-6; D may be TRBD1 (6 bases). The CDR3 covers 16 residues. Germline-derived CDR1 and CDR2 are DFQATT and SNEGSKA (reference sequence). V gave up 6 bases and J gave up 7 bases, with 22 bases separating them. CDR3 bases: TGCAGTGCGTCACCCCTAGGGGGGCTTAGCAATTCACCCCTCCACTTT. It translates to CSASPLGGLSNSPLHF.

The J gene is TRBJ2-2, the V gene TRBV28; D call uncertain. The germline CDR1 and CDR2 sequences are MDHEN and SYDVKM. The CDR3 loop spans 14 amino acids. With 3 bases removed from V and 8 bases from J, the gap between germline ends came to 13 bases. CDR3 amino acids: CASSFADLLGELFF. CDR3 nucleotide sequence: TGTGCCAGCAGTTTTGCCGACCTGCTGGGGGAGCTGTTTTTT. Based on the CDR3 plus reference TRBV28 and TRBJ2-2, the full variable domain is DVKVTQSSRYLVKRTGEKVFLECVQDMDHENMFWYRQDPGLGLRLIYFSYDVKMKEKGDIPEGYSVSREKKERFSLILESASTNQTSMYLCASSFADLLGELFFGEGSRLTVL.

This clonotype came up a few times. The CDR3 here is CSVGQGGGYGYTF. CDR3 nucleotide sequence: TGCAGCGTTGGACAGGGAGGGGGTTATGGCTACACCTTC. The chain is built from TRBV29-1 and TRBJ1-2; 7 positions match TRBD1. V lost 4 bases to trimming and J lost 5 bases; unmatched junction nucleotides: 7. The CDR3 runs 13 residues. Germline lookup yields CDR1 SQVTM and CDR2 ANQGSEA. The full variable domain, completed using reference TRBV29-1 and TRBJ1-2, is SAVISQKPSRDICQRGTSLTIQCQVDSQVTMMFWYRQQPGQSLTLIATANQGSEATYESGFVIDKFPISRPNLTFSTLTVSNMSPEDSSIYLCSVGQGGGYGYTFGSGTRLTVV.

The chain uses TRBV14 and TRBJ1-1; D unresolved. Trimming removed 6 bases at V and 0 bases at J, with 14 bases between. CDR1 is SGHDN and CDR2 is FVKESK in the germline V gene. The CDR3 runs 15 residues. The CDR3 loop is CASSYATLMNTEAFF. In DNA, the CDR3 is TGTGCCAGCAGTTACGCCACTCTGATGAACACTGAAGCTTTCTTT.

The chain uses TRBV5-6 and TRBJ2-1; the D gene is possibly TRBD1 (5 bases). Between the trimmed V and J ends, which lost 2 bases and 3 bases, there was a span of 9 bases. From germline, CDR1 is SGHDT and CDR2 YYEEEE. The CDR3 length is 14 residues. CDR3 protein: CASSLGDNYNEQFF. CDR3 nucleotides: TGTGCCAGCAGCTTAGGGGATAACTACAATGAGCAGTTCTTC.

The genes are TRBV5-4 and TRBJ2-2; 10 bases line up with TRBD1. V lost 4 bases, J lost 5 bases, and 8 bases stayed unmatched. The germline V gene has CDR1 SGHNT and CDR2 YYREEE (reference sequence). There are 16 residues in the CDR3. The CDR3 bases are TGTGCCAGCAGCCCGGGACAGGGGATGATGACCGGGGAGCTGTTTTTT. It encodes CASSPGQGMMTGELFF.